This T cell receptor (beta chain) emerged from a study of OX40 agonist ivuxolimab in advanced cancers. The V and J ends lost 5 bases and 5 bases respectively, with 12 bases between them. From germline, CDR1 is LNHDA and CDR2 SQIVND (reference sequence). The CDR3 is made up of 14 amino acids. Profiled with immunoSEQ multiplex PCR; TCRdb holds only in-frame clones, not every one. The sample has 55,000 to 90,000 clones, roughly 80% seen once. The sequences come from CD4+ or CD8+ T cells sorted from blood, collected in a trial of the OX40 agonist ivuxolimab. The V gene is TRBV19, the J gene TRBJ1-4; D not certain. The receptor's source is an adult with an advanced solid tumor such as melanoma, head and neck, liver or kidney cancer. DNA of the CDR3: TGTGCCAGTAGTTTCGAGGGCCCGAATGAAAAACTGTTTTTT. It is translated as CASSFEGPNEKLFF.